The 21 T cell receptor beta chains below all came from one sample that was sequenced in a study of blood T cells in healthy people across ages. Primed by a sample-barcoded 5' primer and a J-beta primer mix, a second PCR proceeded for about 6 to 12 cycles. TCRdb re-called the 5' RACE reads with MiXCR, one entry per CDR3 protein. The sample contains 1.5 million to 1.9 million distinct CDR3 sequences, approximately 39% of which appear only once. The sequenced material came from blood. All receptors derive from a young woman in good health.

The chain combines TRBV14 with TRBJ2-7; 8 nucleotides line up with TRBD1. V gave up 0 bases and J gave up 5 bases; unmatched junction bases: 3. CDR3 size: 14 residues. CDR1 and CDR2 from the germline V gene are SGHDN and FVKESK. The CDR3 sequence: CASSQDRTGNEQYF. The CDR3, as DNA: TGTGCCAGCAGCCAAGATAGGACAGGGAACGAGCAGTACTTC.

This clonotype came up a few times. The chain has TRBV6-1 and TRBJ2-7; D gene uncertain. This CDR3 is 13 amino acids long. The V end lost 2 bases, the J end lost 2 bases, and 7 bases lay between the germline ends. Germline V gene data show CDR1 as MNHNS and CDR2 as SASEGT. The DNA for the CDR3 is TGTGCCAGCAGTGAATATGGGGCCTACGAGCAGTACTTC. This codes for CASSEYGAYEQYF.

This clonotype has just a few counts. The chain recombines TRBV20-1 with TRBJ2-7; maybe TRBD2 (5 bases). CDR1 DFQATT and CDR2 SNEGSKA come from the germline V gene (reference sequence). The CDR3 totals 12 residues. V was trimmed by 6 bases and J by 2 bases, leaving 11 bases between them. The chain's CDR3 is CSAVDLTYEQYF. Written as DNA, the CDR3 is TGCAGTGCCGTGGACTTGACCTACGAGCAGTACTTC.

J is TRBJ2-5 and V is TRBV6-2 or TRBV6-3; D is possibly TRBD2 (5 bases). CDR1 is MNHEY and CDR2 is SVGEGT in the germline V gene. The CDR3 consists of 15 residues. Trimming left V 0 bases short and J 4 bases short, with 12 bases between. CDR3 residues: CASSYSPGITETQYF. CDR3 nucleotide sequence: TGTGCCAGCAGTTACTCTCCCGGGATTACAGAGACCCAGTACTTC.

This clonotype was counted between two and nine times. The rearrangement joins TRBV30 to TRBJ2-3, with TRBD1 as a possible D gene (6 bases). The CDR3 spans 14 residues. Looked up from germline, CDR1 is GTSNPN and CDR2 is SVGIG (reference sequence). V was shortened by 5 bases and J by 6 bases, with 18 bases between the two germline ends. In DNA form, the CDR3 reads TGTGCCTGGGGTCCGGTACAGGGTGATGATACGCAGTATTTT. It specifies CAWGPVQGDDTQYF. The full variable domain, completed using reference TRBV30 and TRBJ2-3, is SQTIHQWPATLVQPVGSPLSLECTVEGTSNPNLYWYRQAAGRGLQLLFYSVGIGQISSEVPQNLSASRPQDRQFILSSKKLLLSDSGFYLCAWGPVQGDDTQYFGPGTRLTVL.

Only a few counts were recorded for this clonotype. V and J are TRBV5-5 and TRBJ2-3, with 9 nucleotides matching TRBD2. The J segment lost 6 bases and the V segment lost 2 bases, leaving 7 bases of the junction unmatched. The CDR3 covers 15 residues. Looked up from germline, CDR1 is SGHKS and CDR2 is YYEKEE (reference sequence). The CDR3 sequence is CASSFSGRTSDTQYF. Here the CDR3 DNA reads TGTGCCAGCAGCTTCAGCGGGAGGACAAGCGATACGCAGTATTTT. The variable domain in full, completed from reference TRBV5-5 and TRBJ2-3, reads DAGVTQSPTHLIKTRGQQVTLRCSPISGHKSVSWYQQVLGQGPQFIFQYYEKEERGRGNFPDRFSARQFPNYSSELNVNALLLGDSALYLCASSFSGRTSDTQYFGPGTRLTVL.

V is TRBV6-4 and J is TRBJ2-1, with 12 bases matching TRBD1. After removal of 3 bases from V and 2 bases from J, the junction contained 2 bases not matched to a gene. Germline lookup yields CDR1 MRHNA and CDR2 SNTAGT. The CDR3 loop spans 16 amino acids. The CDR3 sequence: CASSEGTGGAYNEQFF. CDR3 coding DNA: TGTGCCAGCAGTGAAGGGACAGGGGGCGCCTACAATGAGCAGTTCTTC.

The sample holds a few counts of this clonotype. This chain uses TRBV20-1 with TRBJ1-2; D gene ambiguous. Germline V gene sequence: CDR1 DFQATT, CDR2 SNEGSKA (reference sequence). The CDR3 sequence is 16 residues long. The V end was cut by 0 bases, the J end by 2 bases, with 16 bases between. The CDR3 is CSARDLAQIFNYGYTF. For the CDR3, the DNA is TGCAGTGCTAGAGATTTGGCACAGATATTCAACTATGGCTACACCTTC.

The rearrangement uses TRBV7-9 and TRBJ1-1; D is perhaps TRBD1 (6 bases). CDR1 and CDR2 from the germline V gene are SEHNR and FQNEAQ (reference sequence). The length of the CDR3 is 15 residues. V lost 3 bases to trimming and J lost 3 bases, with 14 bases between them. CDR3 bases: TGTGCCAGCAGCTTTTGGGACGGACAGTACACTGAAGCTTTCTTT. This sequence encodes CASSFWDGQYTEAFF.

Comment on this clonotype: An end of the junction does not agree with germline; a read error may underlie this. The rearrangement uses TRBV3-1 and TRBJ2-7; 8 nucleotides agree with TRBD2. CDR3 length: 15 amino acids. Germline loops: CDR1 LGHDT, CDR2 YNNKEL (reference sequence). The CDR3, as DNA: TGTGCCGGCAGCCCGAGACGCGGGGGGCCCTACGAGCAGTACTTC. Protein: CAGSPRRGGPYEQYF.

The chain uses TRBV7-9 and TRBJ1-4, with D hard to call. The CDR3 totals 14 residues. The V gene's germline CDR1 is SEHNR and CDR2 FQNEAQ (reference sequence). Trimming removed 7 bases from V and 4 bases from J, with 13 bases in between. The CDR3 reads CASTMRGHNEKLFF. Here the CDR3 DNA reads TGTGCCAGCACTATGAGAGGCCATAATGAAAAACTGTTTTTT. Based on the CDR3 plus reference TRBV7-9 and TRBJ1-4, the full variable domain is DTGVSQNPRHKITKRGQNVTFRCDPISEHNRLYWYRQTLGQGPEFLTYFQNEAQLEKSRLLSDRFSAERPKGSFSTLEIQRTEQGDSAMYLCASTMRGHNEKLFFGSGTQLSVL.

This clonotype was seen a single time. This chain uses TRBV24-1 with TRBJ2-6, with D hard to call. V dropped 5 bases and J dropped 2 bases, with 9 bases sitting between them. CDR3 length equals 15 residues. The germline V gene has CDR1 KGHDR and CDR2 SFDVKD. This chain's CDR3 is CATSGTPTGANVLTF. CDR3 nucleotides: TGTGCCACCAGTGGTACACCCACTGGGGCCAACGTCCTGACTTTC.

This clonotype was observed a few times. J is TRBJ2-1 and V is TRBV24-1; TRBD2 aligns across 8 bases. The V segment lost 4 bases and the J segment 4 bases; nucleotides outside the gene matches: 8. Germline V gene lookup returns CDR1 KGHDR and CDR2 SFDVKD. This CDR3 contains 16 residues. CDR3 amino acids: CATSDPSGRIYNEQFF. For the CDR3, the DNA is TGTGCCACCAGTGACCCTAGCGGGCGAATTTACAATGAGCAGTTCTTC.

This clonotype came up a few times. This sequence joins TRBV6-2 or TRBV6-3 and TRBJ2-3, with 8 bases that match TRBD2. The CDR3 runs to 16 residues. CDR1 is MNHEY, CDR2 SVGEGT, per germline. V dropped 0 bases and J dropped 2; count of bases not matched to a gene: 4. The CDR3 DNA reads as TGTGCCAGCAGTTACTCGATAGCGGGAATCACAGATACGCAGTATTTT. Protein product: CASSYSIAGITDTQYF.

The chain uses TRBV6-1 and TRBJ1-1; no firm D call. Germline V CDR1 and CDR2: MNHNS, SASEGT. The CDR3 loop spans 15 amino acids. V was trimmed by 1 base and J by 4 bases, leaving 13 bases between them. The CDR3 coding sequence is TGTGCCAGCAGTGAAGGGTCCGGGATGGGCACTGAAGCTTTCTTT. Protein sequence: CASSEGSGMGTEAFF.

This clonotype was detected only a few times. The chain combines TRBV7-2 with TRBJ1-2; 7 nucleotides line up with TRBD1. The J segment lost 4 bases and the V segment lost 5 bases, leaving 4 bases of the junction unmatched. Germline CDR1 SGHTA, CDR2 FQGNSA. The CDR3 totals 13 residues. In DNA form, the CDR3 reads TGTGCCAGCAGCACCAGACAGGGCTATGGCTACACCTTC. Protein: CASSTRQGYGYTF.

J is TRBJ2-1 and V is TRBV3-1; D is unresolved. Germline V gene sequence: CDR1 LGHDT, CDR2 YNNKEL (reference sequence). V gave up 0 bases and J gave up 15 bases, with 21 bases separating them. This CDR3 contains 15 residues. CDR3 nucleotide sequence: TGTGCCAGCAGCCAAGAAGGCCCTGCCAAAAACATTCGGTTCTTC. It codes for CASSQEGPAKNIRFF.

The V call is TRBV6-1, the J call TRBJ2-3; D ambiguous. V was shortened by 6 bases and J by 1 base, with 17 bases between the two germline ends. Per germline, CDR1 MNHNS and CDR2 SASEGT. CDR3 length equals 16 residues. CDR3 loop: CASSEHPGVGTDTQYF. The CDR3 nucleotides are TGTGCCAGCAGCGAACACCCTGGTGTGGGCACAGATACGCAGTATTTT.

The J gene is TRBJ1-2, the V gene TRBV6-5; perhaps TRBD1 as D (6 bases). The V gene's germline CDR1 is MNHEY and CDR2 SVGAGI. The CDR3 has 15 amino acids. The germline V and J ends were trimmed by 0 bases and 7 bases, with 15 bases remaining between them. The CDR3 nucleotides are TGTGCCAGCAGTTACTCGAATCAGGGGAGTTCTGGCTACACCTTC. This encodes CASSYSNQGSSGYTF.

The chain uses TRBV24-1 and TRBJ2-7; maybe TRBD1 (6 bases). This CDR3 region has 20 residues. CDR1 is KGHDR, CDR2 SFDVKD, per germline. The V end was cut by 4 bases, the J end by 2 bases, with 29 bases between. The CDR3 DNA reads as TGTGCCACCAGTGACACGGGTCAGATGGACAGCTCCTTTCTTACCTACGAGCAGTACTTC. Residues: CATSDTGQMDSSFLTYEQYF.

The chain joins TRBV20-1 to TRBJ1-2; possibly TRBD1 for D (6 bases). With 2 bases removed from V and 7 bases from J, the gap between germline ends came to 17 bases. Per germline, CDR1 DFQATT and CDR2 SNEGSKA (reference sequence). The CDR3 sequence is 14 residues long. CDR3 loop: CSARRGAGIGGYTF. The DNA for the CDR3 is TGCAGTGCTAGAAGGGGGGCGGGGATAGGTGGCTACACCTTC.